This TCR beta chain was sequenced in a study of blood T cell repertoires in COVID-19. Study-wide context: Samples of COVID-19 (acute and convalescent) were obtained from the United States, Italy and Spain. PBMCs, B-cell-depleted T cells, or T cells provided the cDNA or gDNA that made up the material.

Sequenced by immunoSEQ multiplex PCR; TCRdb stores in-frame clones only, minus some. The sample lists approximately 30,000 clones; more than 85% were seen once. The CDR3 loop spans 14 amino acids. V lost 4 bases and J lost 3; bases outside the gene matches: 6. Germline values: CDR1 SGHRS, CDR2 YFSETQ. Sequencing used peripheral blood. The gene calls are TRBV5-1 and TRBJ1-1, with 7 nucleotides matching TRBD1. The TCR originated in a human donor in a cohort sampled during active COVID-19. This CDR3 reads CASSPRGTDTEAFF. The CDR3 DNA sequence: TGCGCCAGCAGCCCACGAGGGACAGACACTGAAGCTTTCTTT.